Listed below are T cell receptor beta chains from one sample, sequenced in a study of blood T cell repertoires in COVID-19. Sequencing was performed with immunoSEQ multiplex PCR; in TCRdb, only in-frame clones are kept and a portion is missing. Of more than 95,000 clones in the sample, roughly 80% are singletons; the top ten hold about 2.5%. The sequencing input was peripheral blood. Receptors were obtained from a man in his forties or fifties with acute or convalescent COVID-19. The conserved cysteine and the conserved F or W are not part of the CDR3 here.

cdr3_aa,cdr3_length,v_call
ASSLYLQNSHSNQPQH,16,TRBV28
ATSDTGQGTVGELF,14,TRBV24-1
ASSIGPGMTEAF,12,TRBV19
SVEAGGHYNEQF,12,TRBV29-1
ASSLGGGSQETQY,13,TRBV7-8
ASSQGLNTEAF,11,TRBV18
ASSFGQGYTVNSPLH,15,TRBV5-6
ASSETGAGNTIY,12,TRBV6-1
ASSQGRGRTEAF,12,TRBV4-1
ASSKGQGETEAF,12,TRBV5-1
AISEPGTGPDTQY,13,TRBV10-3
ASSDGTGYGELF,12,TRBV2
ASSSPTQWDRLYEQY,15,TRBV28
SASLLQASTTNEKLF,15,TRBV20-1
ASSFTVISYNSPLH,14,TRBV7-9
ASSIGGGGYT,10,TRBV19
ASSSGAGVTTDTQY,14,TRBV19
ASSLRGETQY,10,TRBV13
ASSVTSGPGDEQF,13,TRBV9
ASSRPGEPYEQY,12,TRBV3-1/TRBV3-2
ASSKDGTVGNTIY,13,TRBV5-4
ASSLRLAGAQETQY,14,TRBV2
ASSIGTGSTDTQY,13,TRBV9
ASSLGGASSYNEQF,14,TRBV7-2
ASSPTRGETQY,11,TRBV18
AWSVLGRNYGYT,12,TRBV30
ASSLTREGRSKNIQY,15,TRBV7-9
ASSLAGTGGGYGYT,14,TRBV5-8
ASSFSEGYNSPLH,13,TRBV28
ASSLVRAGGLVDTQY,15,TRBV11-2
ASSQGFPYEQY,11,TRBV6-2/TRBV6-3
ASSPAFGNQPQH,12,TRBV5-6
ASSHYSRDRANTEAF,15,TRBV4-1
ASSLQGENEAF,11,TRBV5-6
ASSYWGSTYEQY,12,TRBV6-2/TRBV6-3
ASSTAATNEKLF,12,TRBV19
ASSSGTSGPYNEQF,14,TRBV7-3
ASSPITEYQETQY,13,TRBV5-1